The 25 T cell receptor beta chains presented below share a single source sample, sequenced in a study of T cell repertoires in cytomegalovirus infection. TCRdb re-called the reads through MiXCR, storing one row per CDR3 protein. The sample records about 250,000 distinct CDR3 sequences, over 15% being singletons. The sample comprised CD8+ T cells from PBMCs. These receptors were obtained from a human donor in good health (CMV status not recorded). Some clones in this sample may be carry-over from other donors' samples.

This sequence joins TRBV5-6 and TRBJ2-1; D is perhaps TRBD2 (6 bases). The CDR3 has 15 residues. The germline V and J ends were trimmed by 0 bases and 5 bases, with 12 bases remaining between them. Germline lookup yields CDR1 SGHDT and CDR2 YYEEEE. The CDR3: CASSLGAGPNNEQFF. CDR3 in DNA: TGTGCCAGCAGCTTGGGGGCGGGGCCGAACAATGAGCAGTTCTTC.

The V call is TRBV27, the J call TRBJ2-7; D is perhaps TRBD1 (6 bases). Per the germline V gene, CDR1 is MNHEY and CDR2 is SMNVEV (reference sequence). This CDR3 has 14 residues. Trimming left V 6 bases short and J 2 bases short, with 14 bases between. CDR3 DNA: TGTGCCAGCAGCCTGAAGGGGGAAGCCTACGAGCAGTACTTC. It translates to CASSLKGEAYEQYF.

V and J are TRBV20-1 and TRBJ1-2, with D possibly TRBD1 on 6 matching bases. V dropped 3 bases and J dropped 7 bases, with 24 bases sitting between them. The CDR3 has 16 residues. CDR1 and CDR2 (germline): DFQATT, SNEGSKA (reference sequence). Here the CDR3 DNA reads TGCAGTGCTAGTCCAACCCAGCAGGGGAGAGCCCTTGGCTACACCTTC. Its translation is CSASPTQQGRALGYTF.

This clonotype has ten or more counts. The V and J genes are TRBV29-1 and TRBJ2-3, with 9 bases aligning to TRBD2. Germline CDR1 and CDR2: SQVTM and ANQGSEA. The CDR3 spans 15 residues. The trim removed 1 base at V and 2 bases at J, leaving 4 bases unmatched. This CDR3 is CSVEVSGGYTDTQYF. CDR3 nucleotides: TGCAGCGTTGAAGTGAGCGGGGGGTACACAGATACGCAGTATTTT.

This chain connects TRBV10-3 to TRBJ2-2; possibly TRBD1 for D (5 bases). Germline V gene data show CDR1 as ENHRY and CDR2 as SYGVKD. Between the trimmed V and J ends, which lost 3 bases and 8 bases, there was a span of 16 bases. The CDR3 is 15 amino acids. In nucleotides, the CDR3 is TGTGCCATCAGTGATTTCGACAGAGGAACGGGGGAGCTGTTTTTT. This sequence encodes CAISDFDRGTGELFF.

This clonotype was detected a few times. The J gene is TRBJ2-7, the V gene TRBV10-3; TRBD1 matches at 11 bases. Germline V gene lookup returns CDR1 ENHRY and CDR2 SYGVKD. The J segment lost 6 bases and the V segment lost 2 bases, leaving 9 bases of the junction unmatched. There are 16 residues in the CDR3. The CDR3 bases are TGTGCCATCAGTGAGGCCGGACAGGGGGCTTCCCCCGAGCAGTACTTC. Its protein is CAISEAGQGASPEQYF.

This chain joins TRBV4-1 and TRBJ2-3, with TRBD1 as a possible D gene (6 bases). In germline, CDR1 is MGHRA, CDR2 YSYEKL. The CDR3 sequence is 14 residues long. The germline V and J ends were trimmed by 3 bases and 4 bases, with 11 bases remaining between them. The CDR3 nucleotides read TGCGCCAGCAGCCATCGCAGGGGTGCAGATACGCAGTATTTT. It translates to CASSHRRGADTQYF.

In this sample, this clonotype turned up a few times. This chain connects TRBV28 to TRBJ1-1, with a weak D call TRBD1 (5 bases). Between the trimmed V and J ends, which lost 10 bases and 1 base, there was a span of 22 bases. The CDR3 extends over 16 amino acids. The germline V gene encodes CDR1 MDHEN and CDR2 SYDVKM. CDR3: CATSEPGPIWNTEAFF. CDR3 DNA sequence: TGTGCCACCTCGGAGCCAGGGCCAATATGGAACACTGAAGCTTTCTTT.

In its sample, this clonotype was seen a few times. This sequence joins TRBV28 and TRBJ2-5, with D unresolved. Germline-derived CDR1 and CDR2 are MDHEN and SYDVKM. CDR3 size: 13 residues. Trimming took 4 bases from V and 7 from J, leaving 13 bases between them. The CDR3 nucleotides are TGTGCCAGCAGTTCGACCCAGGACGCGACCCAGTACTTC. The encoded protein is CASSSTQDATQYF.

This clonotype showed up just a few times. The gene calls are TRBV5-1 and TRBJ2-1; 10 bases map to TRBD2. J was trimmed by 1 base and V by 4 bases; bases with no gene match: 8. The CDR3 has 17 residues. CDR1 and CDR2 from the germline V gene are SGHRS and YFSETQ. The CDR3 spells CASSPKSGGVSYNEQFF. CDR3 DNA: TGCGCCAGCAGCCCAAAAAGCGGGGGGGTATCCTACAATGAGCAGTTCTTC.

This clonotype has a handful of counts. The genes are TRBV10-3 and TRBJ2-7; D gene unclear. This CDR3 is 13 amino acids long. Germline-derived CDR1 and CDR2 are ENHRY and SYGVKD. V shed 4 bases and J shed 3 bases, with 10 bases lying between them. The chain's CDR3 is CAISGGGYYEQYF. CDR3 sequence (DNA): TGTGCCATCAGTGGCGGCGGTTACTACGAGCAGTACTTC.

The rearrangement links TRBV10-3 to TRBJ2-3, with 8 nucleotides matching TRBD2. Trimming at V came to 0 bases and at J to 0 bases, leaving 2 bases not matched to a gene. The V gene's germline CDR1 is ENHRY and CDR2 SYGVKD. The CDR3 sequence is 16 residues long. CDR3 sequence reads: CAISESERGSTDTQYF. CDR3 sequence (DNA): TGTGCCATCAGTGAGTCTGAGCGGGGGAGCACAGATACGCAGTATTTT.

There are a few counts of this clonotype. The rearrangement links TRBV2 to TRBJ1-2; possibly TRBD1 for D (5 bases). Germline CDR1 reads SNHLY; CDR2 reads FYNNEI. Trimming left V 7 bases short and J 6 bases short, with 15 bases between. The CDR3 runs 13 residues. CDR3 bases: TGTGCCAGCACTGGTGGCAGGGTAAATGGCTACACCTTC. Protein sequence: CASTGGRVNGYTF.

For this clonotype: This could be a read error, since a much larger clone is one nucleotide away. The chain is built from TRBV4-3 and TRBJ2-2, with 7 positions matching TRBD2. This CDR3 region has 16 residues. Germline CDR1 and CDR2: LGHNA and YSLEER. The CDR3 DNA sequence: TGCGCCAGCAGCCAAGATGGCAGGGAAACAGGCGGGGGGCTGTTTTTT. The encoded protein is CASSQDGRETGGGLFF.

This clonotype was counted many times. The chain employs TRBV6-4 and TRBJ2-2; possibly TRBD2 for D (5 bases). This CDR3 has 14 amino acids. V lost 2 bases, J lost 3 bases, and 7 bases lay in between. CDR1 is MRHNA and CDR2 is SNTAGT in the germline V gene. CDR3: CASSDEGDTGELFF. The CDR3 DNA is TGTGCCAGCAGTGACGAGGGCGACACCGGGGAGCTGTTTTTT.

This clonotype was detected ten times or more. V usage is TRBV6-5 and J usage is TRBJ2-2; possible D gene TRBD1, 6 bases. This CDR3 has 14 amino acids. V lost 5 bases, J lost 5 bases, and 12 bases lay in between. The germline CDR1 and CDR2 sequences are MNHEY and SVGAGI. CDR3 sequence reads: CASSDTTGTGELFF. The CDR3 region has the DNA TGTGCCAGCAGTGACACGACAGGAACCGGGGAGCTGTTTTTT.

This clonotype came up many times. The V and J genes are TRBV7-2 and TRBJ2-3; 8 bases fit TRBD1. Germline assignment: CDR1 SGHTA and CDR2 FQGNSA. The V segment lost 2 bases and the J segment 4 bases; nucleotides outside the gene matches: 8. The CDR3 extends over 16 amino acids. This CDR3 reads CASSLPWTGTADTQYF. DNA for the CDR3: TGTGCCAGCAGCTTACCTTGGACAGGGACGGCAGATACGCAGTATTTT. Combining the CDR3 with reference TRBV7-2 and TRBJ2-3 gives the whole variable domain GAGVSQSPSNKVTEKGKDVELRCDPISGHTALYWYRQSLGQGLEFLIYFQGNSAPDKSGLPSDRFSAERTGGSVSTLTIQRTQQEDSAVYLCASSLPWTGTADTQYFGPGTRLTVL.

This clonotype was counted many times. The rearrangement uses TRBV6-1 and TRBJ2-1; D gene unclear. Per germline, CDR1 MNHNS and CDR2 SASEGT. This CDR3 is 15 amino acids long. Trimming stripped 6 bases from V and 0 bases from J, with 12 bases between. The CDR3 protein is CASSKGANSYNEQFF. CDR3 DNA sequence: TGTGCCAGCAGCAAGGGCGCAAACTCCTACAATGAGCAGTTCTTC.

This clonotype was observed a few times. V and J are TRBV12-5 and TRBJ1-1, with TRBD1 matching 10 bases. The CDR3 is 16 amino acids. Germline V gene lookup returns CDR1 LGHNT and CDR2 FRNRAP. Unmatched junction bases numbered 4, after V lost 3 bases and J lost 0 bases. The CDR3 sequence: CASGLGTGDLNTEAFF. The CDR3 DNA reads as TGTGCTAGTGGTTTAGGGACAGGGGACCTGAACACTGAAGCTTTCTTT.

This rearrangement joins TRBV5-6 to TRBJ2-2; D tentatively fits TRBD1 or TRBD2 (6 bases each). The CDR3 contains 17 residues. Trimming shortened V by 6 bases and J by 4 bases, and 22 bases separated the two germline ends. Germline CDR1 reads SGHDT; CDR2 reads YYEEEE. The CDR3 loop is CASTVWDRGLGTGELFF. CDR3 sequence (DNA): TGTGCCAGCACCGTTTGGGATCGGGGGCTCGGCACCGGGGAGCTGTTTTTT.

This clonotype was picked up a small number of times. As DNA, the CDR3 is TGTGCCATCAGTGAAGGGTTTGGAGACAATTCACCCCTCCACTTT. Translation: CAISEGFGDNSPLHF. V and J are TRBV10-3 and TRBJ1-6, with D unclear. The V gene's germline CDR1 is ENHRY and CDR2 SYGVKD. The V end lost 3 bases, the J end lost 7 bases, and 13 bases lay between the germline ends. CDR3 size: 15 residues.

This clonotype was observed a handful of times. This chain connects TRBV5-4 to TRBJ1-1; D ambiguous. Per germline, CDR1 SGHNT and CDR2 YYREEE (reference sequence). Trimming shortened V by 3 bases and J by 8 bases, and 11 bases separated the two germline ends. The CDR3 has 12 amino acids. CDR3 region: CASSSEGIEAFF. The CDR3 bases are TGTGCCAGCAGCTCCGAGGGTATCGAAGCTTTCTTT.

The genes are TRBV28 and TRBJ1-3, with 8 bases aligning to TRBD1. The trim removed 5 bases at V and 2 bases at J, leaving 8 bases unmatched. Germline V CDR1 and CDR2: MDHEN, SYDVKM. The CDR3 extends over 16 amino acids. The DNA of the CDR3 is TGTGCCAGCAGTGCCCCCGACAGGGGTACTGGAAACACCATATATTTT. Protein product: CASSAPDRGTGNTIYF. The full variable domain, completed using reference TRBV28 and TRBJ1-3, is DVKVTQSSRYLVKRTGEKVFLECVQDMDHENMFWYRQDPGLGLRLIYFSYDVKMKEKGDIPEGYSVSREKKERFSLILESASTNQTSMYLCASSAPDRGTGNTIYFGEGSWLTVV.

This clonotype came up many times. J is TRBJ2-1 and V is TRBV6-2 or TRBV6-3, with unresolved D. Germline assignment: CDR1 MNHEY and CDR2 SVGEGT. V lost 5 bases to trimming and J lost 5 bases, with 10 bases between them. The CDR3 has 13 amino acids. The CDR3 DNA is TGTGCCAGCAGTCGACCCCAAGACAATGAGCAGTTCTTC. Its translation: CASSRPQDNEQFF.

The chain carries TRBV27 and TRBJ2-1; D is unresolved. CDR1 is MNHEY and CDR2 is SMNVEV in the germline V gene (reference sequence). The V and J ends lost 4 bases and 7 bases respectively, with 8 bases between them. The CDR3 extends over 12 amino acids. This CDR3 reads CASSSAGNEQFF. The CDR3 DNA sequence: TGTGCCAGCAGTTCCGCCGGGAATGAGCAGTTCTTC.